Each of the 14 T cell receptor beta chains below was sequenced from the same sample in a study of blood T cell repertoires in COVID-19. Assay used: immunoSEQ multiplex PCR; TCRdb lists only in-frame clones, some missing. Of about 120,000 clones in the sample, 85% to 90% were seen once. Specimen: peripheral blood. These receptors came from a man at least 80 years old with acute or convalescent COVID-19.

V usage is TRBV5-1 and J usage is TRBJ1-3; 8 bases align to TRBD1. V trimming: 4 bases; J trimming: 4 bases; junction bases outside the gene matches: 7. Germline-derived CDR1 and CDR2 are SGHRS and YFSETQ. The CDR3 spans 15 residues. The CDR3 loop reads CASSTTGGSGNTIYF. CDR3 nucleotide sequence: TGCGCCAGCAGCACCACAGGGGGTTCCGGAAACACCATATATTTT. Full variable domain (remainder filled in from reference TRBV5-1 and TRBJ1-3): KAGVTQTPRYLIKTRGQQVTLSCSPISGHRSVSWYQQTPGQGLQFLFEYFSETQRNKGNFPGRFSGRQFSNSRSEMNVSTLELGDSALYLCASSTTGGSGNTIYFGEGSWLTVV.

The chain recombines TRBV2 with TRBJ1-1, with D possibly TRBD1 on 5 matching bases. This CDR3 spans 13 amino acids. Germline values: CDR1 SNHLY, CDR2 FYNNEI. The V and J ends lost 3 bases and 7 bases respectively, with 12 bases between them. The CDR3 nucleotides read TGTGCCAGCAGTGATAGGGGAATCGGTGAAGCTTTCTTT. This translates into CASSDRGIGEAFF.

The genes are TRBV28 and TRBJ2-5; TRBD2 aligns across 9 bases. The V gene's germline CDR1 is MDHEN and CDR2 SYDVKM. This CDR3 region has 14 residues. V was clipped by 6 bases and J by 2 bases; unmatched bases: 4. Here the CDR3 reads CASSLAGDQETQYF. In DNA, the CDR3 is TGTGCCAGCAGCTTAGCGGGAGATCAAGAGACCCAGTACTTC.

This clone is a singleton in its sample. The genes are TRBV9 and TRBJ1-5, with D unresolved. With 3 bases removed from V and 4 bases from J, the gap between germline ends came to 8 bases. CDR1 is SGDLS, CDR2 YYNGEE, per germline. The CDR3 consists of 13 residues. The CDR3: CASSGQDNQPQHF. DNA for the CDR3: TGTGCCAGCAGCGGCCAGGATAATCAGCCCCAGCATTTT. Full variable domain (outside the CDR3, taken from reference TRBV9 and TRBJ1-5): DSGVTQTPKHLITATGQRVTLRCSPRSGDLSVYWYQQSLDQGLQFLIQYYNGEERAKGNILERFSAQQFPDLHSELNLSSLELGDSALYFCASSGQDNQPQHFGDGTRLSIL.

This sequence joins TRBV18 and TRBJ1-1; tentatively, D is TRBD1 (5 bases). The CDR3 covers 13 residues. Germline lookup yields CDR1 KGHSH and CDR2 LQKENI. The germline V and J ends were trimmed by 8 bases and 1 base, with 11 bases remaining between them. CDR3: CASQQQANTEAFF. The CDR3 DNA reads TGTGCCAGCCAGCAACAGGCGAACACTGAAGCTTTCTTT.

The V and J genes are TRBV2 and TRBJ1-5, with TRBD1 as a possible D gene (6 bases). Trimming took off 5 bases at V and 11 bases at J, with 13 bases between the two ends. The CDR3 runs 12 residues. From germline, CDR1 is SNHLY and CDR2 FYNNEI. The CDR3 loop reads CASSPQGWAQHF. The CDR3 nucleotides are TGTGCCAGCAGTCCACAGGGATGGGCCCAGCATTTT.

The chain links TRBV7-8 to TRBJ2-2, with TRBD1 matching 7 bases. With V trimmed by 2 bases and J by 3 bases, 3 bases remained unmatched. The germline CDR1 and CDR2 sequences are SGHVS and FQNEAQ. The CDR3 sequence is 15 residues long. CDR3 region: CASSLKGADTGELFF. The CDR3 DNA is TGTGCCAGCAGCTTAAAGGGGGCGGACACCGGGGAGCTGTTTTTT.

The chain joins TRBV5-1 to TRBJ1-1; TRBD1 matches 8 bases. Per the germline V gene, CDR1 is SGHRS and CDR2 is YFSETQ. Trimming cost V 2 bases and J 2 bases; bases outside gene matches: 5. The length of the CDR3 is 15 residues. CDR3 DNA: TGCGCCAGCAGCTTCCGGACAGGGTATAACACTGAAGCTTTCTTT. Translating it yields CASSFRTGYNTEAFF.

This clone showed up just once. The rearrangement uses TRBV9 and TRBJ1-2; 8 bases line up with TRBD1. This CDR3 has 13 amino acids. Looked up from germline, CDR1 is SGDLS and CDR2 is YYNGEE. Trimming took 3 bases from V and 8 from J; bases not matched to a gene: 6. CDR3 DNA: TGTGCCAGCAGCGCCGGACAGGGTAAAGGCTACACCTTC. The encoded protein is CASSAGQGKGYTF. Full variable domain (missing parts from reference TRBV9 and TRBJ1-2): DSGVTQTPKHLITATGQRVTLRCSPRSGDLSVYWYQQSLDQGLQFLIQYYNGEERAKGNILERFSAQQFPDLHSELNLSSLELGDSALYFCASSAGQGKGYTFGSGTRLTVV.

V and J are TRBV3-1 (or the pseudogene TRBV3-2) and TRBJ2-7, with D hard to call. Trimming removed 6 bases from V and 1 base from J, with 4 bases in between. CDR3 length: 11 residues. The germline V gene has CDR1 LGHDT and CDR2 YNNKEL (reference sequence). The CDR3 reads CASRSSYEQYF. For the CDR3, the DNA is TGTGCCAGCAGATCATCCTACGAGCAGTACTTC.

The chain carries TRBV11-2 and TRBJ2-1, with D uncertain. Trimming took off 2 bases at V and 0 bases at J, with 11 bases between the two ends. Germline CDR1 and CDR2: SGHAT and FQNNGV. CDR3 length: 16 residues. The CDR3 DNA follows: TGTGCCAGCAGCTTACCAGGTAAGAGCTCCTACAATGAGCAGTTCTTC. Its protein product is CASSLPGKSSYNEQFF.

The V and J genes are TRBV5-6 and TRBJ1-2; D call uncertain. The CDR3 consists of 11 residues. The germline gives CDR1 SGHDT, CDR2 YYEEEE. The V end lost 7 bases, the J end lost 4 bases, and 8 bases lay between the germline ends. The DNA of the CDR3 is TGTGCCAGCCGTGGAGCCTATGGCTACACCTTC. Residues: CASRGAYGYTF.

V is TRBV6-2 or TRBV6-3 and J is TRBJ1-1, with D unresolved. The CDR3 runs 14 residues. Germline loops: CDR1 MNHEY, CDR2 SVGEGT. Trimming removed 2 bases at V and 3 bases at J, with 10 bases between. The CDR3 loop reads CASSYVGGDTEAFF. For the CDR3, the DNA is TGTGCCAGCAGTTACGTAGGCGGGGACACTGAAGCTTTCTTT.

This clone was observed a handful of times. This chain links TRBV7-9 with TRBJ1-2, with TRBD1 matching 7 bases. After removal of 5 bases from V and 2 bases from J, the junction contained 8 bases not matched to a gene. CDR3 length: 15 residues. CDR1 is SEHNR and CDR2 is FQNEAQ in the germline V gene (reference sequence). For the CDR3, the DNA is TGTGCCAGCAGCGAACAGGACAGGTTAAACTATGGCTACACCTTC. It yields the protein CASSEQDRLNYGYTF.